One sample yielded the 17 T cell receptor beta chains listed below, sequenced in a study of preoperative IRX-2 immunotherapy in early breast cancer. Documented treatment: preoperative locoregional IRX-2 cytokine immunotherapy. Libraries were prepared by immunoSEQ multiplex PCR; TCRdb keeps only in-frame clonotypes and omits some of them. This table holds some 30,000 clones, around 91% found once. Sampling was conducted from a patient treated with IRX-2 immunotherapy. These receptors were taken from a human donor with breast cancer.

The chain employs TRBV19 and TRBJ1-1; a weak D match, TRBD1 (5 bases). V was clipped by 7 bases and J by 0 bases, with 12 bases between them. Looked up from germline, CDR1 is LNHDA and CDR2 is SQIVND (reference sequence). This CDR3 is 14 amino acids long. The CDR3 loop reads CASIGTRVNTEAFF. The CDR3 DNA is TGTGCCAGTATAGGAACCAGGGTGAACACTGAAGCTTTCTTT.

CDR3 sequence: CASSLLGSLGYTF. The DNA of the CDR3 is TGTGCCAGCAGTTTATTGGGGTCGCTTGGCTACACCTTC. This chain joins TRBV28 and TRBJ1-2, with D unclear. Trimming removed 1 base at V and 7 bases at J, with 10 bases between. This CDR3 spans 13 amino acids. Germline assignment: CDR1 MDHEN and CDR2 SYDVKM.

The gene calls are TRBV28 and TRBJ2-7; 7 bases are a match to TRBD1. Germline trimming cut 7 bases from V and 0 bases from J; bases unmatched to any gene: 6. Looked up from germline, CDR1 is MDHEN and CDR2 is SYDVKM. The CDR3 contains 14 residues. Here the CDR3 DNA reads TGTGCCAGCACCCCGACAGGGAGCTCCTACGAGCAGTACTTC. Translation: CASTPTGSSYEQYF.

The chain recombines TRBV30 with TRBJ1-2; possible D gene TRBD1, 6 bases. The germline gives CDR1 GTSNPN, CDR2 SVGIG (reference sequence). This CDR3 has 13 amino acids. With 0 bases removed from V and 5 bases from J, the gap between germline ends came to 10 bases. CDR3: CAWSVTGAYGYTF. CDR3 coding DNA: TGTGCCTGGAGTGTAACGGGGGCTTATGGCTACACCTTC. The whole variable domain, remainder taken from reference TRBV30 and TRBJ1-2, is SQTIHQWPATLVQPVGSPLSLECTVEGTSNPNLYWYRQAAGRGLQLLFYSVGIGQISSEVPQNLSASRPQDRQFILSSKKLLLSDSGFYLCAWSVTGAYGYTFGSGTRLTVV.

This chain uses TRBV7-6 with TRBJ2-5; 12 nucleotides line up with TRBD2. J was trimmed by 5 bases and V by 4 bases; bases with no gene match: 8. From germline, CDR1 is SGHVS and CDR2 FNYEAQ. CDR3 length: 16 residues. Here the CDR3 DNA reads TGTGCCAGCAGCTCTAGCGGGAGGGCGGGTGCGGAGACCCAGTACTTC. Its translation is CASSSSGRAGAETQYF.

The chain couples TRBV6-6 to TRBJ1-4; D unresolved. The V gene lost 0 bases and the J gene lost 5 bases, with 10 bases spanning the gap. CDR3 length: 15 amino acids. Germline V lookup: CDR1 MNHNY, CDR2 SVGAGI (reference sequence). The CDR3 DNA sequence: TGTGCCAGCAGTTACTCATGGGCCCAAAATGAAAAACTGTTTTTT. Translation gives CASSYSWAQNEKLFF.

The genes are TRBV11-1 and TRBJ1-2; 11 bases match TRBD1. Germline CDR1 SGHAT, CDR2 FQDESV (reference sequence). V was clipped by 5 bases and J by 8 bases; unmatched bases: 7. This CDR3 contains 14 residues. The CDR3 region has the DNA TGTGCCAGCAGCCCAATTGGGACAGGGGGAGGCTACACCTTC. Translating gives CASSPIGTGGGYTF.

This clone was picked up one time. This rearrangement joins TRBV11-2 to TRBJ1-2; D not resolved. Between the trimmed V and J ends, which lost 1 base and 2 bases, there was a span of 5 bases. The CDR3 runs 13 residues. Germline-derived CDR1 and CDR2 are SGHAT and FQNNGV. CDR3 bases: TGTGCCAGCAGCTTAGGCCTGAACTATGGCTACACCTTC. This encodes CASSLGLNYGYTF.

The V call is TRBV5-6, the J call TRBJ2-2; D uncertain. Between the trimmed V and J ends, which lost 0 bases and 5 bases, there was a span of 5 bases. The V gene's germline CDR1 is SGHDT and CDR2 YYEEEE. This CDR3 spans 13 amino acids. Here the CDR3 reads CASSLAGTGELFF. The CDR3 nucleotides read TGTGCCAGCAGCTTGGCCGGGACCGGGGAGCTGTTTTTT.

The V and J genes are TRBV7-9 and TRBJ1-2; D may be TRBD1 (6 bases). Germline V CDR1 and CDR2: SEHNR, FQNEAQ (reference sequence). CDR3 length equals 15 residues. V lost 1 base to trimming and J lost 4 bases, with 13 bases between them. This CDR3 reads CASSLGSRQAYGYTF. DNA of the CDR3: TGTGCCAGCAGCTTAGGGAGTCGACAGGCCTATGGCTACACCTTC.

This chain links TRBV4-2 with TRBJ1-2; D is perhaps TRBD1 (5 bases). V lost 3 bases to trimming and J lost 8 bases, with 10 bases between them. Germline-derived CDR1 and CDR2 are LGHNA and YNFKEQ. This CDR3 is built from 12 residues. CDR3 loop: CASSQQGGGYTF. As DNA, the CDR3 is TGTGCCAGCAGCCAGCAGGGCGGCGGCTACACCTTC.

The chain is built from TRBV7-2 and TRBJ2-7, with D tentatively TRBD1 or TRBD2 (5 bases each). Looked up from germline, CDR1 is SGHTA and CDR2 is FQGNSA. The CDR3 length is 13 residues. The V and J ends lost 5 bases and 3 bases respectively, with 11 bases between them. The CDR3 sequence is CASSRDVIYEQYF. The CDR3 DNA sequence: TGTGCCAGCAGCAGGGACGTGATCTACGAGCAGTACTTC.

The chain links TRBV19 to TRBJ2-7, with 8 positions matching TRBD1. The CDR3 consists of 13 residues. The germline V gene has CDR1 LNHDA and CDR2 SQIVND (reference sequence). The V and J ends lost 6 bases and 1 base, in that order; junction bases with no gene match: 2. The CDR3 spells CASSRGLSYEQYF. DNA for the CDR3: TGTGCCAGTAGCAGGGGGCTATCCTACGAGCAGTACTTC.

The chain has TRBV4-1 and TRBJ1-1; tentatively, D is TRBD1 (5 bases). V shed 1 base and J shed 4 bases, with 10 bases lying between them. Germline-derived CDR1 and CDR2 are MGHRA and YSYEKL. The CDR3 length is 14 residues. Here the CDR3 reads CASSQGSGVTEAFF. CDR3 in DNA: TGCGCCAGCAGCCAAGGCTCGGGGGTCACTGAAGCTTTCTTT.

This rearrangement joins TRBV7-2 to TRBJ2-5; 7 bases are shared with TRBD1. The CDR3 sequence is 16 residues long. After removal of 4 bases from V and 0 bases from J, the junction contained 8 bases not matched to a gene. The V gene's germline CDR1 is SGHTA and CDR2 FQGNSA. The CDR3 here is CASSSHKDRYQETQYF. The CDR3 coding sequence is TGTGCCAGCAGCTCACATAAGGACAGGTACCAAGAGACCCAGTACTTC.

The chain joins TRBV5-4 to TRBJ2-5; 7 nucleotides agree with TRBD1. This CDR3 is 13 amino acids long. V was clipped by 5 bases and J by 1 base; unmatched bases: 2. Germline V gives CDR1 SGHNT, CDR2 YYREEE (reference sequence). The CDR3 region is CASSRDSQETQYF. In DNA, the CDR3 is TGTGCCAGCAGTCGGGACAGCCAAGAGACCCAGTACTTC.

This sequence joins TRBV5-1 and TRBJ2-2; TRBD2 agrees at 8 bases. Germline-derived CDR1 and CDR2 are SGHRS and YFSETQ. V lost 4 bases to trimming and J lost 2 bases; unmatched junction nucleotides: 4. There are 15 residues in the CDR3. The CDR3 region is CASSPSGFNTGELFF. CDR3 bases: TGCGCCAGCAGCCCTAGCGGGTTTAACACCGGGGAGCTGTTTTTT. Complete variable domain (other parts from reference TRBV5-1 and TRBJ2-2): KAGVTQTPRYLIKTRGQQVTLSCSPISGHRSVSWYQQTPGQGLQFLFEYFSETQRNKGNFPGRFSGRQFSNSRSEMNVSTLELGDSALYLCASSPSGFNTGELFFGEGSRLTVL.